The sequence of this T cell receptor (beta chain) was determined in a study of T cell changes during pregnancy in multiple sclerosis. This CDR3 comprises 10 residues. Germline CDR1 and CDR2: MNHNS and SASEGT. V was cut by 6 bases and J by 9 bases, with 6 bases left in between. Generated by immunoSEQ multiplex PCR, the TCRdb table keeps only in-frame clones and is missing some. Seen here are 48,000 or so clones, approximately 88% observed once, and the top ten hold roughly 1.2%. Sequenced here: CD4+ T cells from peripheral blood mononuclear cells, sampled in the second trimester of pregnancy. This sequence was found in a female donor with multiple sclerosis, enrolled in a pregnancy study. The genes are TRBV6-1 and TRBJ2-1, with D tentatively TRBD2 (5 bases). CDR3 nucleotides: TGTGCCAGCAGAGGAGGTGAGCAGTTCTTC. Translated: CASRGGEQFF.